This is a list of T cell receptor beta chains from one sample in a study of blood T cell repertoires in COVID-19. Method: immunoSEQ multiplex PCR; TCRdb's copy keeps in-frame clones and lacks some. The sample holds 120,000 or so clones; around 90% are singletons and the top ten take around 7.7%. Sequences were obtained from peripheral blood. The receptors stem from a human donor in a cohort sampled during active COVID-19. The CDR3 runs from the conserved cysteine through the conserved F or W. A D gene is named only where the DNA matches it firmly. The listing skips clone size in some rows; elsewhere it reads once, few, many or a size class.

J | D | V | size | CDR3 | DNA
TRBJ2-1 | . | TRBV28 | . | CASSSGSNEQFF | TGTGCCAGCAGCTCCGGTTCCAATGAGCAGTTCTTC
TRBJ1-4 | . | TRBV6-6 | . | CASTRGGGTNEKLFF | TGTGCCAGCACCCGAGGGGGGGGAACTAATGAAAAACTGTTTTTT
TRBJ2-3 | TRBD2 | TRBV11-3 | once | CASSYLRPLAGVADTQYF | TGTGCCAGCAGCTACCTCCGGCCCCTAGCGGGAGTTGCAGATACGCAGTATTTT
TRBJ2-3 | TRBD2 | TRBV19 | . | CASSIVGGSADTQYF | TGTGCCAGTAGTATAGTGGGCGGGAGCGCAGATACGCAGTATTTT
TRBJ1-5 | TRBD1 | TRBV7-8 | once | CASSPSGTANQPQHF | TGTGCCAGCAGCCCCTCCGGGACAGCTAATCAGCCCCAGCATTTT
TRBJ1-1 | . | TRBV10-1 | . | CASSESGAALNTEAFF | TGCGCCAGCAGTGAGTCGGGAGCGGCGTTGAACACTGAAGCTTTCTTT
TRBJ1-6 | TRBD1 | TRBV5-1 | . | CASSQGQGAVNSPLHF | TGCGCCAGCAGCCAGGGACAGGGGGCAGTCAATTCACCCCTCCACTTT
TRBJ2-5 | . | TRBV29-1 | . | CSVELGGTETQYF | TGCAGCGTTGAGTTGGGGGGAACGGAGACCCAGTACTTC
TRBJ2-3 | . | TRBV4-1 | . | CASSQETSGAGVGTDTQYF | TGCGCCAGCAGCCAAGAAACCTCTGGCGCAGGGGTAGGCACAGATACGCAGTATTTT
TRBJ2-1 | TRBD2 | TRBV5-4 | . | CASSLTGGAWEQFF | TGTGCCAGCAGCTTGACCGGGGGGGCCTGGGAGCAGTTCTTC
TRBJ2-2 | TRBD2 | TRBV10-1 | . | CASSGIEAANGLAGTNTGELFF | TGCGCCAGCAGTGGCATAGAGGCAGCCAATGGACTAGCGGGGACAAACACCGGGGAGCTGTTTTTT
TRBJ2-2 | TRBD2 | TRBV18 | . | CASSPQLAGVSKTGELFF | TGTGCCAGCTCACCACAACTAGCGGGGGTGTCGAAGACCGGGGAGCTGTTTTTT
TRBJ1-1 | TRBD1 | TRBV28 | . | CASSSRGRVTEAFF | TGTGCCAGCAGTTCCAGGGGGCGGGTCACTGAAGCTTTCTTT
TRBJ2-7 | . | TRBV30 | . | CAYVFSYEQYF | TGTGCCTATGTATTTTCCTACGAGCAGTACTTC
TRBJ1-2 | TRBD1 | TRBV6-5 | . | CASSYKQGNYGYTF | TGTGCCAGCAGTTACAAACAGGGGAACTATGGCTACACCTTC
TRBJ2-7 | . | TRBV9 | . | CASSFGQSSYEQYF | TGTGCCAGCAGCTTTGGACAGTCTTCCTACGAGCAGTACTTC
TRBJ2-3 | . | TRBV7-6 | . | CASSSNTDTQYF | TGTGCCAGCAGCTCAAACACAGATACGCAGTATTTT
TRBJ2-1 | TRBD2 | TRBV2 | few | CASSGTSGRPPAQFF | TGTGCCAGCAGTGGGACTAGCGGGAGACCCCCGGCGCAGTTCTTC
TRBJ2-3 | . | TRBV6-4 | once | CASSDGRVDTQYF | TGTGCCAGCAGTGACGGCAGGGTGGATACGCAGTATTTT
TRBJ1-3 | . | TRBV18 | . | CASSPNAAVGGNTIYF | TGTGCCAGCTCACCAAACGCGGCAGTGGGTGGAAACACCATATATTTT
TRBJ1-2 | . | TRBV11-1 | . | CASSSKARTAATGYTF | TGTGCCAGCAGCTCCAAAGCTCGGACAGCTGCTACTGGCTACACCTTC
TRBJ2-7 | . | TRBV10-1 | . | CASSNGRPSYEQYF | TGCGCCAGCAGTAATGGGAGGCCCTCCTACGAGCAGTACTTC
TRBJ2-2 | . | TRBV6-1 | . | CASSEPRGGTGELFF | TGTGCCAGCAGTGAACCGAGGGGGGGGACCGGGGAGCTGTTTTTT
TRBJ1-1 | . | TRBV19 | . | CASISNTEAFF | TGTGCCAGTATTAGTAACACTGAAGCTTTCTTT
TRBJ1-5 | . | TRBV5-6 | . | CASSLTGNQPQHF | TGTGCCAGCAGCTTGACAGGCAATCAGCCCCAGCATTTT
TRBJ1-5 | . | TRBV19 | few | CASSPPVQPQHF | TGTGCCAGTAGTCCGCCGGTTCAGCCCCAGCATTTT
TRBJ1-2 | . | TRBV5-1 | . | CASSFRTSNYGYTF | TGCGCCAGCAGCTTCCGGACAAGTAACTATGGCTACACCTTC
TRBJ2-7 | . | TRBV11-2 | . | CASSQTGGTYEQYF | TGTGCCAGCAGCCAAACCGGGGGTACGTACGAGCAGTACTTC
TRBJ1-2 | . | TRBV3-1/TRBV3-2 | few | CASSQDTGRNYGYTF | TGTGCCAGCAGCCAGGACACGGGTCGCAACTATGGCTACACCTTC
TRBJ1-5 | TRBD1 | TRBV6-2/TRBV6-3 | . | CASSPGTGGRWNQPQHF | TGTGCCAGCAGCCCAGGGACAGGGGGACGTTGGAATCAGCCCCAGCATTTT
TRBJ2-4 | . | TRBV28 | . | CASSPQNLNIQYF | TGTGCCAGCAGTCCCCAGAATCTAAACATTCAGTACTTC
TRBJ2-5 | . | TRBV15 | . | CATSRDGGLRETQYF | TGTGCCACCAGCAGAGATGGAGGGTTGCGAGAGACCCAGTACTTC
TRBJ2-4 | . | TRBV5-8 | . | CASSLTGLTDIQYF | TGTGCCAGCAGCTTGACAGGCCTTACGGACATTCAGTACTTC
TRBJ1-6 | . | TRBV27 | . | CASKEGLDNSPLHF | TGTGCCAGCAAGGAGGGGCTAGATAATTCACCCCTCCACTTT
TRBJ2-1 | . | TRBV11-3 | . | CASSPRPWGAYNEQFF | TGTGCCAGCAGCCCTAGGCCCTGGGGGGCCTACAATGAGCAGTTCTTC
TRBJ2-1 | . | TRBV9 | . | CASSVAGSPLGNEQFF | TGTGCCAGCAGCGTCGCAGGGTCCCCCCTTGGAAATGAGCAGTTCTTC
TRBJ2-2 | TRBD2 | TRBV4-2 | . | CASSPRTSGTTGELFF | TGTGCCAGCAGCCCGAGGACTAGCGGGACCACCGGGGAGCTGTTTTTT
TRBJ2-4 | . | TRBV13 | . | CASSLGSLGGNIQYF | TGTGCCAGCAGCTTAGGTAGCTTGGGTGGGAACATTCAGTACTTC
TRBJ1-4 | . | TRBV6-5 | . | CASSSQGHLKSLFF | TGTGCCAGCAGTTCGCAGGGACACCTAAAGTCGCTGTTTTTT
TRBJ2-3 | TRBD2 | TRBV9 | once | CASSPSGGAVADTQYF | TGTGCCAGCAGCCCTAGCGGAGGGGCTGTAGCAGATACGCAGTATTTT
TRBJ2-3 | TRBD2 | TRBV5-4 | . | CASSLGTSGGITDTQYF | TGTGCCAGCAGCCTCGGGACTAGCGGGGGGATCACAGATACGCAGTATTTT
TRBJ2-5 | TRBD2 | TRBV5-4 | . | CASSLAGGETQYF | TGTGCCAGCAGCTTGGCCGGGGGGGAGACCCAGTACTTC
TRBJ2-2 | TRBD1 | TRBV4-1 | . | CASSQDHRGPGELFF | TGCGCCAGCAGCCAAGATCACAGGGGACCCGGGGAGCTGTTTTTT
TRBJ1-6 | . | TRBV5-1 | . | CASSLYPAAGANNSPLHF | TGCGCCAGCAGCTTGTATCCCGCCGCAGGGGCTAATAATTCACCCCTCCACTTT
TRBJ2-1 | . | TRBV5-4 | . | CASSLPGSYNEQFF | TGTGCCAGCAGCTTGCCCGGCTCCTACAATGAGCAGTTCTTC
TRBJ2-3 | TRBD2 | TRBV6-2/TRBV6-3 | . | CASSLSGGATQYF | TGTGCCAGCAGTCTAAGCGGGGGAGCTACGCAGTATTTT
TRBJ1-4 | . | TRBV9 | . | CASSITQGLNNEKLFF | TGTGCCAGCAGCATCACTCAGGGTCTTAATAATGAAAAACTGTTTTTT
TRBJ1-1 | . | TRBV29-1 | . | CSVVPGLSRTEAFF | TGCAGCGTTGTTCCAGGGCTCTCCAGGACTGAAGCTTTCTTT